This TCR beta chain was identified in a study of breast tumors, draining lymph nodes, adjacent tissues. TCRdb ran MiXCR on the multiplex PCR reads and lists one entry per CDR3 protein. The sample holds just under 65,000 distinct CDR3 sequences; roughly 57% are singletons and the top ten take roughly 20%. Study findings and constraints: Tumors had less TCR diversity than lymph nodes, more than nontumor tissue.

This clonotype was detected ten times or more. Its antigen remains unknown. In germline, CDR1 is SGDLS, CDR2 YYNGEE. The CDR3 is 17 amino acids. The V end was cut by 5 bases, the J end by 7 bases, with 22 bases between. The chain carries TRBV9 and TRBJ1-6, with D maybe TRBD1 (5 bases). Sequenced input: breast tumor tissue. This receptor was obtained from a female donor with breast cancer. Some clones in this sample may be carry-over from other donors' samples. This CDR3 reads CASSAQGSSVRNSPLHF. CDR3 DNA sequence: TGTGCCAGCAGTGCGCAGGGTTCCTCTGTGAGGAATTCACCCCTCCACTTT.